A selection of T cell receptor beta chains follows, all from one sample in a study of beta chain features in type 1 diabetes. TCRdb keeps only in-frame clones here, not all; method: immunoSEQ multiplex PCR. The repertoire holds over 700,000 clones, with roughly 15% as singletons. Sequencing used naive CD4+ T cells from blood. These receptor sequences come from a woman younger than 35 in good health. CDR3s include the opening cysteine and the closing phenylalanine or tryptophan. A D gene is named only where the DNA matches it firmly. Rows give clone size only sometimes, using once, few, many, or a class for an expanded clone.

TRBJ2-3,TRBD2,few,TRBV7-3,CASSLGRGTDTQYF,TGTGCCAGCAGCTTAGGGAGGGGCACAGATACGCAGTATTTT
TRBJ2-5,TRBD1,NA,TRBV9,CASSPRQGLGETQYF,TGTGCCAGCAGCCCAAGACAGGGTTTGGGCGAGACCCAGTACTTC
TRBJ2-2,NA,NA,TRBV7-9,CASSAQGSGELFF,TGTGCCAGCAGCGCTCAGGGCTCCGGGGAGCTGTTTTTT
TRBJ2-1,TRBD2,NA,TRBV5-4,CASSLTSGSYYNEQFF,TGTGCCAGCAGCTTGACTAGCGGGAGTTACTACAATGAGCAGTTCTTC
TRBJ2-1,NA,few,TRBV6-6,CASSYTPGLALNEQFF,TGTGCCAGCAGTTACACCCCTGGGCTAGCGCTTAATGAGCAGTTCTTC
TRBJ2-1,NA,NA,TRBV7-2,CASSLEPSSYNEQFF,TGTGCCAGCAGCTTAGAGCCGAGCTCCTACAATGAGCAGTTCTTC
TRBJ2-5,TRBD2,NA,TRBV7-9,CASRPHIAGPKAAQETQYF,TGTGCCAGCAGGCCCCATATAGCGGGCCCAAAGGCAGCGCAAGAGACCCAGTACTTC
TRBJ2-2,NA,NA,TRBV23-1,CASSQIWTCEGIPGELFF,TGCGCCAGCAGTCAAATCTGGACGTGTGAAGGGATTCCCGGGGAGCTGTTTTTT
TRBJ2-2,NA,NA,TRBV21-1,CASRDRAGELFF,TGTGCCAGCAGGGATAGGGCCGGGGAGCTGTTTTTT
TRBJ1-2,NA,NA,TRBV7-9,CASSRGPPAVYGYTF,TGTGCCAGCAGCCGGGGACCGCCGGCCGTCTATGGCTACACCTTC
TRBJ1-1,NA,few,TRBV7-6,CASSPLRAEAFF,TGTGCCAGCAGCCCACTTCGCGCTGAAGCTTTCTTT
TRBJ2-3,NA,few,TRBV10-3,CAISPQIGTDTQYF,TGTGCCATCAGTCCGCAAATTGGAACAGATACGCAGTATTTT
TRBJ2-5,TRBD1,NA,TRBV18,CASSPRQGIGGTQYF,TGTGCCAGCTCACCACGACAGGGGATTGGAGGAACCCAGTACTTC
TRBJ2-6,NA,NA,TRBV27,CASSLSWISGANVLTF,TGTGCCAGCAGTTTATCGTGGATCTCTGGGGCCAACGTCCTGACTTTC
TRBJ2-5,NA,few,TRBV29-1,CSLRSGEETQYF,TGCAGCCTCCGGAGCGGAGAAGAGACCCAGTACTTC
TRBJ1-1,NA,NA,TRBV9,CASSVSGPNTEAFF,TGTGCCAGCAGCGTCTCCGGTCCGAACACTGAAGCTTTCTTT
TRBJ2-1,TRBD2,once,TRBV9,CASSPRSGLAGVGEQFF,TGTGCCAGCAGCCCCCGTAGTGGGCTAGCGGGAGTAGGTGAGCAGTTCTTC
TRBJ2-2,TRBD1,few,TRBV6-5,CASSYGQGAVGELFF,TGTGCCAGCAGTTACGGGCAGGGGGCCGTCGGGGAGCTGTTTTTT
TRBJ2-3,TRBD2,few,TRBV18,CASSPPRLAGGLSGPDTQYF,TGTGCCAGCTCACCCCCCAGGCTAGCGGGAGGGCTCAGCGGACCAGATACGCAGTATTTT
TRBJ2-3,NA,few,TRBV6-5,CASSYGRGLTDTQYF,TGTGCCAGCAGTTACGGACGGGGACTCACAGATACGCAGTATTTT
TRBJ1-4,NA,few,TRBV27,CASSLTVQGPGEKLFF,TGTGCCAGCAGTCTTACCGTCCAGGGACCCGGTGAAAAACTGTTTTTT
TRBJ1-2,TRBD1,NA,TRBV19,CASSSPDRYFYGYTF,TGTGCCAGTAGTTCCCCGGACAGGTACTTCTATGGCTACACCTTC
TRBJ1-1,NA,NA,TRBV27,CASSLSGTPNTEAFF,TGTGCCAGCAGTTTATCCGGGACGCCTAACACTGAAGCTTTCTTT
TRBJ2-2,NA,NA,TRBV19,CASSIGPAAGELFF,TGTGCCAGTAGTATAGGCCCTGCCGCCGGGGAGCTGTTTTTT
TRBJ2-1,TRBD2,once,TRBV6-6,CASSYSPSGRDGEQFF,TGTGCCAGCAGTTACTCGCCTAGCGGGAGGGACGGTGAGCAGTTCTTC
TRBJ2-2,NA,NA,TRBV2,CASNTVNTGELFF,TGTGCCAGCAATACAGTGAACACCGGGGAGCTGTTTTTT
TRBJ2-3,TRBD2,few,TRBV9,CASSVSLAGTDTQYF,TGTGCCAGCAGCGTAAGTCTAGCGGGCACAGATACGCAGTATTTT
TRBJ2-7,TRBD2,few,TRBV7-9,CASSSSGMPYEQYF,TGTGCCAGCAGCTCTAGCGGGATGCCCTACGAGCAGTACTTC
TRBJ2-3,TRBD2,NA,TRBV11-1,CASSLRLAGVGSTDTQYF,TGTGCCAGCAGCTTACGACTAGCGGGAGTGGGTAGCACAGATACGCAGTATTTT
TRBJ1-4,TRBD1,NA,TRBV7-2,CASSQSFGTALFF,TGTGCCAGCAGCCAATCATTCGGGACAGCACTGTTTTTT
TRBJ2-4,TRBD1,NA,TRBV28,CASSRGTGAKNIQYF,TGTGCCAGCAGTCGCGGGACAGGGGCCAAAAACATTCAGTACTTC
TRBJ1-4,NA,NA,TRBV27,CASSLSGRRGDEKLFF,TGTGCCAGCAGCCTCTCGGGAAGGAGGGGTGATGAAAAACTGTTTTTT
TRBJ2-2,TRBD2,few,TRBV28,CASTTSGKVGELFF,TGTGCCAGCACGACTAGCGGGAAGGTCGGGGAGCTGTTTTTT
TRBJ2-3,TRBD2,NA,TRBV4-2,CASSQAANSGSNDTQYF,TGTGCCAGCAGCCAAGCGGCTAATAGCGGGAGTAATGATACGCAGTATTTT
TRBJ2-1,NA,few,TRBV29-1,CSVVARALEGEQFF,TGCAGCGTTGTGGCCCGGGCCTTGGAGGGTGAGCAGTTCTTC
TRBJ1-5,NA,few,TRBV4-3,CASSQDRYGNQPQHF,TGCGCCAGCAGCCAAGATAGGTATGGCAATCAGCCCCAGCATTTT
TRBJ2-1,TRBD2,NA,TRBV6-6,CASSRLAGGFEQFF,TGTGCCAGCAGCCGACTAGCGGGAGGGTTTGAGCAGTTCTTC
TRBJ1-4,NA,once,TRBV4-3,CASSQDRGAGRAATNEKLFF,TGCGCCAGCAGCCAAGATCGAGGCGCAGGTCGAGCCGCAACTAATGAAAAACTGTTTTTT
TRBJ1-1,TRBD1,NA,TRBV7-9,CASSRQTGFLNTEAFF,TGTGCCAGCAGCCGCCAGACAGGGTTTTTGAACACTGAAGCTTTCTTT
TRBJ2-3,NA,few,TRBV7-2,CASRVSMDGLTDTQYF,TGTGCCAGCAGGGTCAGTATGGATGGGCTAACCGATACGCAGTATTTT
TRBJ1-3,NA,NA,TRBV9,CASSVGPVLGDSGNTIYF,TGTGCCAGCAGCGTAGGGCCGGTCCTGGGGGACTCTGGAAACACCATATATTTT
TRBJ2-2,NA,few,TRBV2,CASSEARGSGELFF,TGTGCCAGCAGTGAGGCCAGGGGCTCGGGGGAGCTGTTTTTT
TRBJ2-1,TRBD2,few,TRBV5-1,CASRGGPRSPSSYNEQFF,TGCGCCAGCAGGGGAGGGCCCCGTTCCCCGAGCTCCTACAATGAGCAGTTCTTC
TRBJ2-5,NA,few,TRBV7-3,CASSYHGGRTGTQYF,TGTGCCAGCAGCTATCACGGGGGACGAACCGGGACCCAGTACTTC
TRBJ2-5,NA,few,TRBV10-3,CAISLRAEETQYF,TGTGCCATCAGCCTACGAGCGGAAGAGACCCAGTACTTC
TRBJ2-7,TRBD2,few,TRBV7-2,CASSRRTSGAHEQYF,TGTGCCAGCAGCCGGAGGACTAGCGGGGCCCACGAGCAGTACTTC
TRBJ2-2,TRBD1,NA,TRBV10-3,CAISERRTGDNTGELFF,TGTGCCATCAGTGAGCGCCGGACAGGGGACAACACCGGGGAGCTGTTTTTT
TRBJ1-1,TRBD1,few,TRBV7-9,CASSRQGANEAFF,TGTGCCAGCAGCAGGCAGGGGGCCAATGAAGCTTTCTTT
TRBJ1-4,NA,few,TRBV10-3,CAISGTGNEKLFF,TGTGCCATCAGTGGAACGGGGAATGAAAAACTGTTTTTT
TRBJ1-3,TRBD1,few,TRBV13,CASSLSPGGVGNTIYF,TGTGCCAGCAGCTTAAGTCCAGGGGGCGTTGGAAACACCATATATTTT
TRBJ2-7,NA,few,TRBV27,CASSTGTVRLLREQYF,TGTGCCAGCAGTACAGGGACGGTCCGACTGCTACGCGAGCAGTACTTC
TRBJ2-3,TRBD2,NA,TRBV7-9,CASTSGRTRTDTQYF,TGTGCCAGCACTAGCGGGAGGACGAGGACAGATACGCAGTATTTT
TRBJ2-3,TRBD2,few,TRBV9,CASSVAGGGSTDTQYF,TGTGCCAGCAGCGTAGCGGGCGGGGGTAGCACAGATACGCAGTATTTT
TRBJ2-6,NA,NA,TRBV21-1,CASSNQGLAGVRGANVLTF,TGTGCCAGCAGCAATCAGGGACTAGCGGGAGTCCGGGGGGCCAACGTCCTGACTTTC
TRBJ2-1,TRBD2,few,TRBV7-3,CASSPGTSGSYNEQFF,TGTGCCAGCAGCCCAGGGACTAGCGGGAGCTACAATGAGCAGTTCTTC
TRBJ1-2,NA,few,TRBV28,CASSFQQNYGYTF,TGTGCCAGCAGTTTCCAACAGAACTATGGCTACACCTTC
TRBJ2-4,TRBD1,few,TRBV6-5,CASSRGQSKNIQYF,TGTGCCAGCAGCAGGGGACAGAGCAAAAACATTCAGTACTTC
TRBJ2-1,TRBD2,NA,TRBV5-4,CASSLGTSGNYNEQFF,TGTGCCAGCAGCTTGGGGACTAGCGGAAATTACAATGAGCAGTTCTTC
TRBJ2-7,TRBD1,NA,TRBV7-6,CASSQGQGVKRDYEQYF,TGTGCCAGCAGCCAGGGACAGGGGGTTAAAAGAGACTACGAGCAGTACTTC